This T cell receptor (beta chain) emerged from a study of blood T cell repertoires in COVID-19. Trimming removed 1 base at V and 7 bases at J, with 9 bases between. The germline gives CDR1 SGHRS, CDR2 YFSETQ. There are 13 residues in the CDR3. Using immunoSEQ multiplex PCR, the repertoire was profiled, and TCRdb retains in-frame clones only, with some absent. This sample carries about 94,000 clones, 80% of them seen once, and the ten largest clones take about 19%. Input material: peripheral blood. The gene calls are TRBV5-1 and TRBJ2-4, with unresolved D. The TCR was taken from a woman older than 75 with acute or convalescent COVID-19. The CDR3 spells CASSLPPGNIQYF. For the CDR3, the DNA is TGCGCCAGCAGCTTGCCCCCCGGTAACATTCAGTACTTC.